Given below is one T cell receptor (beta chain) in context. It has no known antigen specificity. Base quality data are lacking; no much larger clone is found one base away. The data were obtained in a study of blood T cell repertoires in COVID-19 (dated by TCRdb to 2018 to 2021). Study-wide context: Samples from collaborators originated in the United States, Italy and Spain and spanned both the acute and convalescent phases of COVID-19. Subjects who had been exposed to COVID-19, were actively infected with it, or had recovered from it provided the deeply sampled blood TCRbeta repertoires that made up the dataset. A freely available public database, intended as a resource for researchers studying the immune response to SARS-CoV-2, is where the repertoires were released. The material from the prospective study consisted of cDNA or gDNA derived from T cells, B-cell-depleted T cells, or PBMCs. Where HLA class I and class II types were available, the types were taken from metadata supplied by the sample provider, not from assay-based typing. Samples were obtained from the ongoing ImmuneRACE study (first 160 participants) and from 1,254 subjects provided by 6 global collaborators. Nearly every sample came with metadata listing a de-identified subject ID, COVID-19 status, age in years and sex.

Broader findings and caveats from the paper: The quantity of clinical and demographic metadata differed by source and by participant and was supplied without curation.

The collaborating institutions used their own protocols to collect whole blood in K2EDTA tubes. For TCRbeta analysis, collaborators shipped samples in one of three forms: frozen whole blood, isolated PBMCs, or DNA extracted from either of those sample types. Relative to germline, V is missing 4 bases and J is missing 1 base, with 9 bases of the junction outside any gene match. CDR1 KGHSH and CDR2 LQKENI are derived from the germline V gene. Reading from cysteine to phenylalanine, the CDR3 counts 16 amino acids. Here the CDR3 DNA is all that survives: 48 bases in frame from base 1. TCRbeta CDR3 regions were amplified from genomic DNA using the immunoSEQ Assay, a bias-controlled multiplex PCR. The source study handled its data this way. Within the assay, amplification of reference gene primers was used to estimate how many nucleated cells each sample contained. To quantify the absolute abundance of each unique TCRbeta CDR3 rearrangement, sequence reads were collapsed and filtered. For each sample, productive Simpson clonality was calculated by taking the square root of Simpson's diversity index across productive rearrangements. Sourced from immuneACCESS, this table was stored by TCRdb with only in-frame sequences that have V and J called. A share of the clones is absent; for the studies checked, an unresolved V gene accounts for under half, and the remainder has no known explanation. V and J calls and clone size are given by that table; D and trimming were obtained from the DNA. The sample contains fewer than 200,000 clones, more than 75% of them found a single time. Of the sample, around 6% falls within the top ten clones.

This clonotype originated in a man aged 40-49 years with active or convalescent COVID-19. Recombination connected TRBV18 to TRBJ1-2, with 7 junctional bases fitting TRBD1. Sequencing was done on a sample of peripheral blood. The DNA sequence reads TGTGCCAGCTCACTTTCGGGGGACAGCTTTAACTATGGCTACACCTTC. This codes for CASSLSGDSFNYGYTF.